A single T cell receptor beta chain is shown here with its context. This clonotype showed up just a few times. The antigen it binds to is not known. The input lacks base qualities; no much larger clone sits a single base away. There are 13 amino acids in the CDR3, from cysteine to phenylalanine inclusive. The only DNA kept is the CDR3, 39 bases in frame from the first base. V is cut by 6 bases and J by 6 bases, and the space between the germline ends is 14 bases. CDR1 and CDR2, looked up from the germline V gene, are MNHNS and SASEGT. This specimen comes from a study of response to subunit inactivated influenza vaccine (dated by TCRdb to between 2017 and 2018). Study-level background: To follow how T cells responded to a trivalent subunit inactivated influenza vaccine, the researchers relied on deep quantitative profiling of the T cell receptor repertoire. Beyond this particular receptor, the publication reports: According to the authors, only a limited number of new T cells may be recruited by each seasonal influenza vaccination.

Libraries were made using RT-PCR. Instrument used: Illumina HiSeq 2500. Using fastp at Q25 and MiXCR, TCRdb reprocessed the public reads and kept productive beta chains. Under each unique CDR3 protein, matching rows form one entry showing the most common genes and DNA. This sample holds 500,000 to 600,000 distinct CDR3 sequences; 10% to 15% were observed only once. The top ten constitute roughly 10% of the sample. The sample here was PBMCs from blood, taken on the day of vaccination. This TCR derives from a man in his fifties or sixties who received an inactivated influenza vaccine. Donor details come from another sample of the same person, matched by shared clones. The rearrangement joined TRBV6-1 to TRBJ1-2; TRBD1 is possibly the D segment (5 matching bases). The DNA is TGTGCCAGCAGGCCGGGACTGGGGAATGGCTACACCTTC. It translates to CASRPGLGNGYTF.